The 5 T cell receptor beta chains listed next were all sequenced from one sample in a study of cytomegalovirus exposure and HLA in healthy donors. PCR primers comprised 60 Vbeta and 13 Jbeta primers. The protocol was immunoSEQ multiplex PCR, while the TCRdb copy is restricted to in-frame clones and leaves out a portion. Among 90,000 to 150,000 clones listed, roughly 77% were seen once. The source material was PBMCs. The receptor set was obtained from a man aged 40-49 years in good health and CMV-seronegative.

V gene TRBV18 combines with J gene TRBJ1-1, with 7 bases identical to TRBD1. CDR3 size: 17 residues. V was pared by 1 base and J by 5 bases, with 13 bases of the junction left unmatched. Looked up from germline, CDR1 is KGHSH and CDR2 is LQKENI. For the CDR3, the DNA is TGTGCCAGCTCACCACTCAGAACAGGGGTACCGGGGACTGAAGCTTTCTTT. It codes for CASSPLRTGVPGTEAFF.

The V and J genes are TRBV18 and TRBJ1-3; weak D call: TRBD1 (5 bases). Trimming cost V 0 bases and J 5 bases, with 8 bases left between them. Germline loops: CDR1 KGHSH, CDR2 LQKENI. The CDR3 is 14 residues long. This CDR3 reads CASSPPVGRNTIYF. The CDR3 DNA reads as TGTGCCAGCTCACCACCCGTGGGGCGAAACACCATATATTTT.

The rearrangement links TRBV5-1 to TRBJ1-2; TRBD1 matches at 7 bases. The CDR3 is 16 residues long. V lost 3 bases and J lost 7; bases outside the gene matches: 15. CDR1 is SGHRS, CDR2 YFSETQ, per germline. The DNA for the CDR3 is TGCGCCAGCAGCTCGACAGGGAGACCTATGGAGAGTGGCTACACCTTC. Translation gives CASSSTGRPMESGYTF.

J is TRBJ1-5 and V is TRBV15; a weak D match, TRBD1 (6 bases). CDR1 is LNHNV and CDR2 is YYDKDF in the germline V gene (reference sequence). The CDR3 is 14 residues long. Trimming shortened V by 1 base and J by 7 bases, and 11 bases separated the two germline ends. CDR3: CATSRGGGAQPQHF. DNA of the CDR3: TGTGCCACCAGCAGAGGTGGGGGGGCCCAGCCCCAGCATTTT.

V and J are TRBV27 and TRBJ1-1; TRBD1 matches at 7 bases. Germline-derived CDR1 and CDR2 are MNHEY and SMNVEV (reference sequence). There are 14 residues in the CDR3. Trimming cost V 6 bases and J 7 bases; bases outside gene matches: 11. The CDR3, as DNA: TGTGCCAGCAGACCACAGGGGACAAGAATTGAAGCTTTCTTT. Protein: CASRPQGTRIEAFF.